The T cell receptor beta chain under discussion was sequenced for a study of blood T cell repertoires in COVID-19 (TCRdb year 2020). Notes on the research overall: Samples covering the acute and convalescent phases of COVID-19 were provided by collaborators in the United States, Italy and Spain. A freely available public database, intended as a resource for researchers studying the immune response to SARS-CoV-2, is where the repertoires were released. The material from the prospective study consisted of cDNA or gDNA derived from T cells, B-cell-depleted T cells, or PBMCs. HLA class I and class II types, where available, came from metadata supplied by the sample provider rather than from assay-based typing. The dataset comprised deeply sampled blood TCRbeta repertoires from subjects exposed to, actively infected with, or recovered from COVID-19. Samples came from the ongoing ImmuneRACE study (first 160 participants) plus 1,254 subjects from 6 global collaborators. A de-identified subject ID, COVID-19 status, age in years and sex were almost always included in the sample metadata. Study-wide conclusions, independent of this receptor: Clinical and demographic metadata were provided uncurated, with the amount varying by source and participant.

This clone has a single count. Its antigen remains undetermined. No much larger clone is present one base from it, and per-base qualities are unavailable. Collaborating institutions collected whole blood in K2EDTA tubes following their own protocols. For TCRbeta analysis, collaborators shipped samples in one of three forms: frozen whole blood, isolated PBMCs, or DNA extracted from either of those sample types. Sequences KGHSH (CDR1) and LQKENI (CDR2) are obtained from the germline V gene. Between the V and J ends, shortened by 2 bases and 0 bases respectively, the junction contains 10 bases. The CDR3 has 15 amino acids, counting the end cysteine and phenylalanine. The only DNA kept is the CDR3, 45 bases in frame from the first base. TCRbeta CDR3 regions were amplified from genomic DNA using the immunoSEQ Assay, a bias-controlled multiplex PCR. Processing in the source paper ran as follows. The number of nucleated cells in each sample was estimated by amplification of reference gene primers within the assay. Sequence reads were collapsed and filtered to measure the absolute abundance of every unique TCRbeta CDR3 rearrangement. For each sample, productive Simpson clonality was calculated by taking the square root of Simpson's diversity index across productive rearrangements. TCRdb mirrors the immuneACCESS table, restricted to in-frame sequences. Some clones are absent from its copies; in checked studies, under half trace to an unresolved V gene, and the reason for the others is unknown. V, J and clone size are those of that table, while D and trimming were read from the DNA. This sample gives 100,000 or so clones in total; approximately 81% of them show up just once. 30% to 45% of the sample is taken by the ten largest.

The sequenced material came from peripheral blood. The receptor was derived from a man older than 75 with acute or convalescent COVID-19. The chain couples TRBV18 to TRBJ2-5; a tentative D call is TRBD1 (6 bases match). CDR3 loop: CASSPKGQYQETQYF. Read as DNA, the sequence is TGTGCCAGCTCACCAAAAGGACAGTACCAAGAGACCCAGTACTTC.